This entry is about one TCR beta chain. The target antigen is unknown. This sample was included in a study of early T cells in non-severe SARS-CoV-2 infection. Study-wide background: Bulk RNA isolated from unsorted whole blood underwent sequencing; chains were not paired. Study-wide results and limits: A preference for anti-spike CD8 responses marked VDJdb matching, which missed private and CD4 specificities.

Trimming removed 8 bases from V and 0 bases from J, with 10 bases in between. The CDR3 totals 13 residues. Individually, cDNA molecules had unique molecular identifiers attached to them. TCRdb fed the 5' RACE reads into MiXCR, producing one record per CDR3 protein. The table lists under 95,000 distinct CDR3 sequences, 14% to 15% of them singletons. The TCR was taken from an adult who was a healthcare worker with PCR-confirmed SARS-CoV-2 infection or an uninfected control (not recorded which). Sample: whole blood. J is TRBJ1-2 and V is TRBV12-3 or TRBV12-4; the D is unclear. The CDR3 is CASSTGSNYGYTF. Written as DNA, the CDR3 is TGTGCCAGCTCCACCGGGTCTAACTATGGCTACACCTTC.